The 31 T cell receptor beta chains reported below all come from one sample, sequenced in a study of T cell responses to AZD1222 COVID-19 vaccine. Data came from immunoSEQ multiplex PCR; TCRdb stores just in-frame clones and leaves some out. The sample includes 150,000 to 200,000 clones, 93% of them seen just once. The sample here was peripheral blood, taken on day 0 of AZD1222 vaccination. These receptors were collected from an adult in good health.

The CDR3 spells CASSYMERSGYTF. CDR3 nucleotides: TGTGCCAGCAGTTACATGGAGAGAAGTGGCTACACCTTC. This chain connects TRBV12-3 or TRBV12-4 to TRBJ1-2; D is uncertain. The CDR3 is made up of 13 amino acids. V shed 4 bases and J shed 7 bases, with 13 bases lying between them.

The chain carries TRBV6-1 and TRBJ2-5; D uncertain. In germline, CDR1 is MNHNS, CDR2 SASEGT. V lost 2 bases, J lost 5 bases, and 12 bases lay in between. This CDR3 comprises 14 residues. The CDR3 nucleotides are TGTGCCAGCAGTGAAACCCCTCCTATGGAGACCCAGTACTTC. Encoded protein: CASSETPPMETQYF.

The chain employs TRBV2 and TRBJ1-1; D is uncertain. Trimming left V 5 bases short and J 11 bases short, with 18 bases between. The CDR3 runs 13 residues. Germline lookup yields CDR1 SNHLY and CDR2 FYNNEI. The CDR3 sequence: CASSKDLRWEAFF. The CDR3 DNA reads TGTGCCAGCAGTAAGGACCTCCGGTGGGAGGCTTTCTTT.

This chain connects TRBV3-1 (or the pseudogene TRBV3-2) to TRBJ1-5; D may be TRBD1 (6 bases). Germline CDR1 is LGHDT and CDR2 is YNNKEL (reference sequence). V was shortened by 1 base and J by 8 bases, with 12 bases between the two germline ends. The CDR3 runs to 14 residues. The CDR3 loop is CASSQGAGEEPQHF. The DNA for the CDR3 is TGTGCCAGCAGCCAAGGGGCAGGGGAAGAGCCCCAGCATTTT.

V usage is TRBV7-6 and J usage is TRBJ2-3; D may be TRBD1 (6 bases). This CDR3 has 15 amino acids. The germline CDR1 and CDR2 sequences are SGHVS and FNYEAQ. Trimming left V 2 bases short and J 0 bases short, with 9 bases between. The CDR3 region has the DNA TGTGCCAGCAGCTTACGTCAGGGGAGCACAGATACGCAGTATTTT. Protein sequence: CASSLRQGSTDTQYF.

This clone has a single count. The chain links TRBV4-1 to TRBJ2-1; TRBD2 matches at 9 bases. CDR3 length: 14 residues. Looked up from germline, CDR1 is MGHRA and CDR2 is YSYEKL. The V gene end was trimmed by 1 base and the J gene end by 9 bases; junction bases not matched to a gene: 4. The CDR3 bases are TGCGCCAGCAGCCAAGGTGTAGCGGGAGTTGAGCAGTTCTTC. Protein product: CASSQGVAGVEQFF.

The chain employs TRBV5-1 and TRBJ2-2; D gene unclear. V lost 1 base and J 5 bases, leaving 9 bases between the germline ends. The CDR3 spans 14 residues. Per germline, CDR1 SGHRS and CDR2 YFSETQ. The CDR3 nucleotides read TGCGCCAGCAGCTTGATCCAGTTGACCGGGGAGCTGTTTTTT. Its protein product is CASSLIQLTGELFF.

The gene calls are TRBV4-2 and TRBJ2-5; 9 positions match TRBD2. The CDR3 is 15 residues long. The V segment lost 0 bases and the J segment 5 bases; nucleotides outside the gene matches: 4. Germline CDR1 LGHNA, CDR2 YNFKEQ. The CDR3 region is CASSQEAGGQETQYF. As DNA, the CDR3 is TGTGCCAGCAGCCAAGAGGCGGGGGGGCAGGAGACCCAGTACTTC.

The chain employs TRBV29-1 and TRBJ1-2; TRBD1 matches at 8 bases. V gave up 1 base and J gave up 7 bases; unmatched junction bases: 5. Germline CDR1 and CDR2: SQVTM and ANQGSEA. The CDR3 length is 13 residues. The CDR3 coding sequence is TGCAGCGTTGAAGCAGGGGGCCGGGGTGGCTACACCTTC. Encoded protein: CSVEAGGRGGYTF.

The V and J genes are TRBV6-1 and TRBJ1-2; D is possibly TRBD1 (5 bases). V gave up 3 bases and J gave up 4 bases, with 12 bases separating them. Germline-derived CDR1 and CDR2 are MNHNS and SASEGT. The CDR3 contains 14 residues. The chain's CDR3 is CASSEIGAPYGYTF. The CDR3 region has the DNA TGTGCCAGCAGTGAGATTGGGGCTCCCTATGGCTACACCTTC.

This chain links TRBV6-1 with TRBJ1-1, with 11 positions matching TRBD1. The CDR3 is 16 residues long. V was clipped by 2 bases and J by 4 bases; unmatched bases: 6. CDR1 MNHNS and CDR2 SASEGT come from the germline V gene. The CDR3 region has the DNA TGTGCCAGCAGTGAAAGGACAGGGGGCGCGGGCACTGAAGCTTTCTTT. Translation gives CASSERTGGAGTEAFF.

This clone was seen a few times. V usage is TRBV6-5 and J usage is TRBJ2-7; D could derive from TRBD1 or TRBD2 (5 bases each). The CDR3 has 14 residues. Germline CDR1 is MNHEY and CDR2 is SVGAGI. V lost 3 bases, J lost 0 bases, and 9 bases lay in between. The CDR3 DNA follows: TGTGCCAGCAGTTATAGAGGGGCCTCCTACGAGCAGTACTTC. Its translation: CASSYRGASYEQYF.

The chain combines TRBV6-5 with TRBJ2-1; 7 bases match TRBD2. The trim removed 6 bases at V and 3 bases at J, leaving 8 bases unmatched. Germline V lookup: CDR1 MNHEY, CDR2 SVGAGI. The length of the CDR3 is 15 residues. The CDR3 loop reads CASRPSGTIYNEQFF. The DNA of the CDR3 is TGTGCCAGCAGACCCAGCGGGACTATCTACAATGAGCAGTTCTTC.

The chain recombines TRBV30 with TRBJ2-1; weak D call: TRBD1 (6 bases). Between the trimmed V and J ends, which lost 0 bases and 7 bases, there was a span of 16 bases. CDR3 length: 15 amino acids. Germline loops: CDR1 GTSNPN, CDR2 SVGIG (reference sequence). CDR3 sequence reads: CAWSVLPLTGNEQFF. CDR3 nucleotides: TGTGCCTGGAGTGTACTCCCCCTTACAGGGAATGAGCAGTTCTTC.

The chain is built from TRBV28 and TRBJ1-2; no reliable D call. The germline V gene has CDR1 MDHEN and CDR2 SYDVKM. The CDR3 is 15 residues long. With 0 bases removed from V and 5 bases from J, the gap between germline ends came to 13 bases. CDR3 bases: TGTGCCAGCAGTTTATGGGCCGGAGCCACATATGGCTACACCTTC. This translates into CASSLWAGATYGYTF.

The V gene is TRBV13, the J gene TRBJ2-3; D remains unclear. The germline CDR1 and CDR2 sequences are PRHDT and FYEKMQ (reference sequence). Trimming took off 6 bases at V and 3 bases at J, with 1 base between the two ends. This CDR3 contains 10 residues. The CDR3 reads CASSTDTQYF. CDR3 bases: TGTGCCAGCAGTACAGATACGCAGTATTTT.

V gene TRBV23-1 combines with J gene TRBJ1-6; 10 positions match TRBD1. TRBV23-1 is sorted into the ORF group, with uncertain function. CDR3 length equals 20 residues. J lost 7 bases, V lost 2 bases, and 17 bases had no gene match. The CDR3 bases are TGCGCCAGCAGTCAAGGGAGGGGACAGGGGACCCTTTTGGGGAATTCACCCCTCCACTTT. Encoded protein: CASSQGRGQGTLLGNSPLHF.

The chain uses TRBV5-1 and TRBJ2-1; D perhaps matches TRBD2 (6 bases). CDR1 is SGHRS, CDR2 YFSETQ, per germline. Between the trimmed V and J ends, which lost 2 bases and 7 bases, there was a span of 25 bases. The CDR3 is 18 amino acids. The CDR3 loop is CASSFYKLNRGLRNEQFF. CDR3 in DNA: TGCGCCAGCAGCTTTTATAAATTGAATCGGGGGTTGAGGAATGAGCAGTTCTTC.

The V call is TRBV5-6, the J call TRBJ1-5, with D possibly TRBD1 on 6 matching bases. Germline lookup yields CDR1 SGHDT and CDR2 YYEEEE. The CDR3 loop spans 17 amino acids. V was pared by 1 base and J by 3 bases, with 17 bases between. CDR3 DNA: TGTGCCAGCAGCTTGTTATCGGGGGCGTTCGACAATCAGCCCCAGCATTTT. The encoded protein is CASSLLSGAFDNQPQHF.

This clone was observed a single time. The rearrangement uses TRBV5-1 and TRBJ1-4; D gene uncertain. V was cut by 2 bases and J by 5 bases, with 13 bases left in between. This CDR3 spans 15 amino acids. Germline lookup yields CDR1 SGHRS and CDR2 YFSETQ. The CDR3 bases are TGCGCCAGCAGCTTTTCTGCCGACACCAATGAAAAACTGTTTTTT. This encodes CASSFSADTNEKLFF.

The genes are TRBV7-9 and TRBJ1-1; D ambiguous. The germline CDR1 and CDR2 sequences are SEHNR and FQNEAQ (reference sequence). CDR3 size: 13 residues. V lost 1 base to trimming and J lost 4 bases, with 7 bases between them. Here the CDR3 reads CASSLGDSTEAFF. CDR3 coding DNA: TGTGCCAGCAGCTTAGGAGATAGCACTGAAGCTTTCTTT.

The chain joins TRBV4-1 to TRBJ2-7, with no clear D. CDR1 is MGHRA, CDR2 YSYEKL, per germline. The V end was cut by 1 base, the J end by 1 base, with 11 bases between. The length of the CDR3 is 15 residues. The CDR3 bases are TGCGCCAGCAGCCAAGTCGGCCAATTATCCTACGAGCAGTACTTC. This encodes CASSQVGQLSYEQYF.

The chain employs TRBV29-1 and TRBJ2-1, with 12 bases identical to TRBD1. Trimming took 4 bases from V and 8 from J; bases not matched to a gene: 6. The CDR3 runs to 14 residues. CDR1 is SQVTM, CDR2 ANQGSEA, per germline. CDR3 DNA: TGCAGCGTTGCCGGGACAGGGGGCAGGGATGAGCAGTTCTTC. It yields the protein CSVAGTGGRDEQFF.

Concerning this clone itself: The same CDR3 arises from other DNA sequences in this sample as well. This chain uses TRBV10-1 with TRBJ2-7, with 9 bases fitting TRBD2. Germline CDR1 WNHNN, CDR2 SYGVQD (reference sequence). Losses at the gene ends were 3 bases for V and 1 base for J; bases not matched to a gene: 1. This CDR3 is 14 amino acids long. For the CDR3, the DNA is TGCGCCAGCAGTGAACTAGCGGGTTCCTACGAGCAGTACTTC. This encodes CASSELAGSYEQYF.

V is TRBV3-1 (or the pseudogene TRBV3-2) and J is TRBJ2-7; D gene unclear. Germline CDR1 LGHDT, CDR2 YNNKEL (reference sequence). The CDR3 covers 11 residues. Trimming removed 2 bases at V and 5 bases at J, with 4 bases between. The CDR3 reads CASSQWDEQYF. The DNA for the CDR3 is TGTGCCAGCAGCCAATGGGACGAGCAGTACTTC.

The CDR3 DNA is TGTGCCAGCTCACCAAACAGGGTCGCTTTCTTT. It translates to CASSPNRVAFF. The genes are TRBV18 and TRBJ1-1; perhaps TRBD1 as D (6 bases). There are 11 residues in the CDR3. CDR1 KGHSH and CDR2 LQKENI come from the germline V gene. Trimming took 2 bases from V and 11 from J, leaving 9 bases between them. The complete variable domain, with remaining parts taken from reference TRBV18 and TRBJ1-1, reads NAGVMQNPRHLVRRRGQEARLRCSPMKGHSHVYWYRQLPEEGLKFMVYLQKENIIDESGMPKERFSAEFPKEGPSILRIQQVVRGDSAAYFCASSPNRVAFFGQGTRLTVV.

The rearrangement links TRBV7-9 to TRBJ2-7, with D tentatively TRBD2 (6 bases). The CDR3 length is 16 residues. V was pared by 4 bases and J by 3 bases, with 19 bases between. Germline lookup yields CDR1 SEHNR and CDR2 FQNEAQ (reference sequence). CDR3 sequence: CASSSAGGNTIYEQYF. The CDR3 nucleotides read TGTGCCAGCAGCTCCGCCGGGGGTAACACTATCTACGAGCAGTACTTC.

This chain links TRBV19 with TRBJ2-1, with D perhaps matching TRBD1 or TRBD2 (5 bases each). Trimming shortened V by 5 bases and J by 0 bases, and 8 bases separated the two germline ends. This CDR3 is built from 14 residues. Per germline, CDR1 LNHDA and CDR2 SQIVND (reference sequence). The CDR3 DNA follows: TGTGCCAGTAGTCCCGGGGCCTCCTACAATGAGCAGTTCTTC. Amino acids: CASSPGASYNEQFF.

The chain employs TRBV4-1 and TRBJ2-7; 9 bases align to TRBD1. The CDR3 spans 16 residues. V was pared by 4 bases and J by 2 bases, with 9 bases of the junction left unmatched. In germline, CDR1 is MGHRA, CDR2 YSYEKL. The CDR3 nucleotides read TGCGCCAGCAGCCGATTGGCCGGGACAGGGACCTACGAGCAGTACTTC. Translation gives CASSRLAGTGTYEQYF.

The rearrangement links TRBV12-5 to TRBJ1-2; D perhaps matches TRBD1 (6 bases). The CDR3 sequence is 16 residues long. Trimming shortened V by 2 bases and J by 4 bases, and 17 bases separated the two germline ends. Germline assignment: CDR1 LGHNT and CDR2 FRNRAP. The chain's CDR3 is CASGLRQGRDFYGYTF. In nucleotides, the CDR3 is TGTGCTAGTGGTTTGAGGCAGGGGAGAGATTTCTATGGCTACACCTTC.

The gene calls are TRBV19 and TRBJ2-2; D is possibly TRBD1 or TRBD2 (6 bases each). Germline loops: CDR1 LNHDA, CDR2 SQIVND (reference sequence). The CDR3 runs to 16 residues. Trimming took off 8 bases at V and 5 bases at J, with 21 bases between the two ends. CDR3 amino acids: CASVSLEGGQTGELFF. DNA for the CDR3: TGTGCCAGTGTGTCGTTGGAGGGGGGCCAGACCGGGGAGCTGTTTTTT. The full variable domain, with the rest looked up from reference TRBV19 and TRBJ2-2, is DGGITQSPKYLFRKEGQNVTLSCEQNLNHDAMYWYRQDPGQGLRLIYYSQIVNDFQKGDIAEGYSVSREKKESFPLTVTSAQKNPTAFYLCASVSLEGGQTGELFFGEGSRLTVL.